The T cell receptor (beta chain) under discussion was sequenced for a study of CD8 T cells in ankylosing spondylitis. Each CDR3 protein is one row after TCRdb ran MiXCR on the 5' RACE reads. The table lists about 160,000 distinct CDR3 sequences, around 16% of them singletons. There are a few counts of this clonotype. Its antigen remains unidentified. The V and J ends lost 4 bases and 3 bases respectively, with 17 bases between them. CDR1 and CDR2 from the germline V gene are SGHRS and YFSETQ. The CDR3 is 15 residues long. Notes on the study in general: Made up of 7 to 9 highly homologous variants, a TCR beta motif appeared characteristic of ankylosing spondylitis blood.

Sequencing input: blood, either unsorted or a sorted T cell fraction (not recorded which). V gene TRBV5-1 combines with J gene TRBJ2-7; TRBD2 might be the D (6 bases). The TCR originated in a male donor with ankylosing spondylitis or in good health (not recorded which). The CDR3 protein is CASSLQEGKYYEQYF. CDR3 nucleotide sequence: TGCGCCAGCAGCCTGCAGGAGGGAAAATACTACGAGCAGTACTTC.